The 32 T cell receptor beta chains in this list originate from one sample, sequenced in a study of cytomegalovirus exposure and HLA in healthy donors. Primers: 60 Vbeta forward and 13 Jbeta reverse. Data came from immunoSEQ multiplex PCR; TCRdb stores just in-frame clones and leaves some out. The sample has about 130,000 clones, approximately 77% seen once; the top ten hold around 2%. The sequenced material came from PBMCs. Every receptor here comes from a young man in good health and CMV-seronegative.

The chain uses TRBV5-6 and TRBJ1-1; D may be TRBD1 (5 bases). CDR1 SGHDT and CDR2 YYEEEE come from the germline V gene. The CDR3 is made up of 15 amino acids. V was pared by 1 base and J by 2 bases, with 12 bases between. The CDR3 DNA reads TGTGCCAGCAGCTTGTTGCCCGGACAAAACACTGAAGCTTTCTTT. This codes for CASSLLPGQNTEAFF.

The chain links TRBV28 to TRBJ2-7; 9 bases map to TRBD2. The CDR3 totals 15 residues. The germline V gene has CDR1 MDHEN and CDR2 SYDVKM. The V gene end was trimmed by 3 bases and the J gene end by 3 bases; junction bases not matched to a gene: 6. The DNA of the CDR3 is TGTGCCAGCAGTTTTGTTTCTAGCGGGGACTACGAGCAGTACTTC. Its translation is CASSFVSSGDYEQYF.

The gene calls are TRBV7-6 and TRBJ2-7; the D gene is possibly TRBD1 (5 bases). V gave up 0 bases and J gave up 7 bases, with 13 bases separating them. Germline CDR1 SGHVS, CDR2 FNYEAQ. The length of the CDR3 is 14 residues. The CDR3 loop is CASSLAHQGREQYF. The CDR3 nucleotides read TGTGCCAGCAGCTTAGCCCACCAGGGTCGGGAGCAGTACTTC. The full variable domain, with the rest looked up from reference TRBV7-6 and TRBJ2-7, is GAGVSQSPRYKVTKRGQDVALRCDPISGHVSLYWYRQALGQGPEFLTYFNYEAQQDKSGLPNDRFSAERPEGSISTLTIQRTEQRDSAMYRCASSLAHQGREQYFGPGTRLTVT.

The chain combines TRBV15 with TRBJ2-7; 8 bases are a match to TRBD1. V was clipped by 0 bases and J by 7 bases; unmatched bases: 5. This CDR3 contains 14 residues. Germline V gene sequence: CDR1 LNHNV, CDR2 YYDKDF (reference sequence). This CDR3 is CATSREQGAQEQYF. CDR3 sequence (DNA): TGTGCCACCAGCAGAGAGCAGGGGGCGCAGGAGCAGTACTTC.

The chain carries TRBV29-1 and TRBJ2-5, with 8 nucleotides matching TRBD1. With 4 bases clipped from V and 5 bases from J, the junction kept 9 bases outside the gene matches. Germline V gene data show CDR1 as SQVTM and CDR2 as ANQGSEA. The CDR3 covers 14 residues. The CDR3: CSVGTGSSRETQYF. The CDR3 bases are TGCAGCGTTGGGACAGGGAGCTCTCGGGAGACCCAGTACTTC.

This clone has more than one count but fewer than ten. The V call is TRBV23-1, the J call TRBJ2-4, with D perhaps TRBD1 (6 bases). TRBV23-1 is an ORF, with its function uncertain. The CDR3 has 16 residues. V was clipped by 8 bases and J by 0 bases, with 17 bases between them. CDR3 sequence (DNA): TGCGCCAGCCCCCCTAGGGACACCCTAGCCAAAAACATTCAGTACTTC. This sequence encodes CASPPRDTLAKNIQYF.

This sequence joins TRBV2 and TRBJ2-7, with 11 bases identical to TRBD2. The CDR3 extends over 15 amino acids. V was pared by 7 bases and J by 5 bases, with 10 bases of the junction left unmatched. Germline V lookup: CDR1 SNHLY, CDR2 FYNNEI. The CDR3 loop reads CASMETSGILDEQYF. The CDR3 DNA follows: TGTGCCAGCATGGAGACTAGCGGGATTCTCGACGAGCAGTACTTC.

This chain links TRBV27 with TRBJ2-2, with D possibly matching TRBD1 (5 bases). Trimming took off 6 bases at V and 3 bases at J, with 23 bases between the two ends. The CDR3 runs 18 residues. Germline loops: CDR1 MNHEY, CDR2 SMNVEV (reference sequence). CDR3 DNA: TGTGCCAGCAGGGGGTGGCAGGGAAAATCGTATCACACCGGGGAGCTGTTTTTT. This codes for CASRGWQGKSYHTGELFF.

The rearrangement links TRBV7-3 to TRBJ1-1, with D unresolved. Germline V gene sequence: CDR1 SGHTA, CDR2 FQGTGA. The CDR3 has 13 amino acids. V was clipped by 0 bases and J by 5 bases, with 7 bases between them. CDR3 DNA: TGTGCCAGCAGCTTAACAGGGAGGACTGAAGCTTTCTTT. Amino acid sequence: CASSLTGRTEAFF.

The chain recombines TRBV19 with TRBJ1-4, with 8 bases matching TRBD1. V dropped 5 bases and J dropped 5; count of bases not matched to a gene: 7. This CDR3 has 15 residues. Germline V gene lookup returns CDR1 LNHDA and CDR2 SQIVND (reference sequence). The CDR3 sequence is CASSPGQGRNEKLFF. CDR3 nucleotides: TGTGCCAGTAGTCCAGGACAGGGCAGAAATGAAAAACTGTTTTTT.

This clone occurred a few times. The chain joins TRBV6-1 to TRBJ2-5; 10 bases are a match to TRBD2. CDR3 size: 14 residues. Looked up from germline, CDR1 is MNHNS and CDR2 is SASEGT. V lost 5 bases and J lost 2; bases outside the gene matches: 2. The CDR3 loop reads CASSSLAGQETQYF. The CDR3 DNA sequence: TGTGCCAGCAGTTCACTAGCGGGGCAAGAGACCCAGTACTTC.

This chain links TRBV5-1 with TRBJ1-4, with D perhaps TRBD1 (6 bases). The ends were cut back, 3 bases at V and 6 bases at J, with 12 bases in the middle. This CDR3 has 14 amino acids. From germline, CDR1 is SGHRS and CDR2 YFSETQ. This CDR3 reads CASSYSGVDEKLFF. The DNA for the CDR3 is TGCGCCAGCAGCTACTCAGGGGTTGATGAAAAACTGTTTTTT.

This chain links TRBV9 with TRBJ1-5, with D maybe TRBD1 (5 bases). CDR1 is SGDLS, CDR2 YYNGEE, per germline. The CDR3 runs 14 residues. V lost 0 bases and J 9 bases, leaving 13 bases between the germline ends. This chain's CDR3 is CASSVEGWGGPQHF. CDR3 coding DNA: TGTGCCAGCAGCGTAGAAGGTTGGGGGGGGCCCCAGCATTTT.

There are a few counts of this clone. CDR3: CASSTGSGFGTEAFF. The CDR3 coding sequence is TGTGCCAGCAGTACAGGGTCCGGATTCGGCACTGAAGCTTTCTTT. This chain uses TRBV5-4 with TRBJ1-1; possible D gene TRBD1, 6 bases. CDR3 length equals 15 residues. The germline gives CDR1 SGHNT, CDR2 YYREEE (reference sequence). V was pared by 5 bases and J by 4 bases, with 18 bases between.

This clone was seen a handful of times. The rearrangement uses TRBV28 and TRBJ1-1; TRBD1 agrees at 7 bases. The length of the CDR3 is 16 residues. With V trimmed by 7 bases and J by 4 bases, 15 bases remained unmatched. Germline CDR1 reads MDHEN; CDR2 reads SYDVKM. Written as DNA, the CDR3 is TGTGCCAGCACTAACGTAAAATCAGGGACAGTCACTGAAGCTTTCTTT. Translation gives CASTNVKSGTVTEAFF.

This rearrangement joins TRBV5-6 to TRBJ1-2; tentatively, D is TRBD1 (6 bases). The V end was cut by 4 bases, the J end by 3 bases, with 13 bases between. The CDR3 covers 14 residues. Per the germline V gene, CDR1 is SGHDT and CDR2 is YYEEEE. CDR3 loop: CASSRGGGDYGYTF. The CDR3 DNA is TGTGCCAGCAGCCGAGGAGGGGGGGACTATGGCTACACCTTC.

This sequence joins TRBV5-1 and TRBJ2-1; 7 nucleotides agree with TRBD2. V lost 1 base, J lost 5 bases, and 6 bases stayed unmatched. Germline loops: CDR1 SGHRS, CDR2 YFSETQ. The CDR3 spans 15 residues. The CDR3 here is CASSLLREYHNEQFF. DNA of the CDR3: TGCGCCAGCAGCTTGCTGCGGGAGTACCACAATGAGCAGTTCTTC.

V gene TRBV4-1 combines with J gene TRBJ1-4, with no clear D. The CDR3 has 13 residues. Trimming removed 0 bases from V and 8 bases from J, with 7 bases in between. CDR1 and CDR2 from the germline V gene are MGHRA and YSYEKL. The CDR3 reads CASSQDTEEKLFF. For the CDR3, the DNA is TGCGCCAGCAGCCAAGATACGGAGGAAAAACTGTTTTTT.

In DNA form, the CDR3 reads TGCGCCAGCAGCACCGGGACAGGGGTGCTGCAGACCCAGTACTTC. Protein sequence: CASSTGTGVLQTQYF. The J gene is TRBJ2-5, the V gene TRBV10-1, with 10 bases aligning to TRBD1. The CDR3 extends over 15 amino acids. Germline CDR1 is WNHNN and CDR2 is SYGVQD (reference sequence). The V segment lost 6 bases and the J segment 6 bases; nucleotides outside the gene matches: 10.

V and J are TRBV10-3 and TRBJ2-7, with TRBD2 matching 11 bases. CDR1 and CDR2 (germline): ENHRY, SYGVKD. CDR3 length: 13 residues. The V gene end was trimmed by 11 bases and the J gene end by 6 bases; junction bases not matched to a gene: 9. CDR3 sequence reads: CAVATSGNSEQYF. CDR3 bases: TGTGCCGTTGCGACTAGCGGGAACTCCGAGCAGTACTTC.

This clone was seen a single time. The chain uses TRBV7-8 and TRBJ2-5, with TRBD1 identical over 11 bases. J gave up 5 bases and V 4 bases, and 9 bases lay outside the gene matches. The CDR3 totals 16 residues. Per germline, CDR1 SGHVS and CDR2 FQNEAQ. The CDR3 DNA sequence: TGTGCCAGCAGCTCAGGACAGGGGGCCGTCCGGGAGACCCAGTACTTC. Residues: CASSSGQGAVRETQYF.

This chain connects TRBV5-1 to TRBJ2-1, with 11 nucleotides matching TRBD2. CDR1 SGHRS and CDR2 YFSETQ come from the germline V gene. The CDR3 is made up of 17 amino acids. V lost 4 bases to trimming and J lost 7 bases; unmatched junction nucleotides: 13. CDR3 sequence: CASSRTPGLAAVNEQFF. The CDR3 DNA reads TGCGCCAGCAGCAGAACCCCGGGACTAGCGGCCGTTAATGAGCAGTTCTTC. The complete variable domain, with remaining parts taken from reference TRBV5-1 and TRBJ2-1, reads KAGVTQTPRYLIKTRGQQVTLSCSPISGHRSVSWYQQTPGQGLQFLFEYFSETQRNKGNFPGRFSGRQFSNSRSEMNVSTLELGDSALYLCASSRTPGLAAVNEQFFGPGTRLTVL.

The rearrangement joins TRBV4-1 to TRBJ2-2; D possibly corresponds to TRBD2 (6 bases). CDR3 length: 16 amino acids. Germline-derived CDR1 and CDR2 are MGHRA and YSYEKL. V shed 2 bases and J shed 0 bases, with 10 bases lying between them. The CDR3 sequence is CASSQLGGANTGELFF. For the CDR3, the DNA is TGCGCCAGCAGCCAACTGGGAGGAGCGAACACCGGGGAGCTGTTTTTT.

The chain's CDR3 is CASSPSADTQYF. The CDR3 DNA sequence: TGTGCCAGCAGCCCCAGCGCAGATACGCAGTATTTT. The chain uses TRBV11-2 and TRBJ2-3; D not certain. From germline, CDR1 is SGHAT and CDR2 FQNNGV. V lost 5 bases and J 4 bases, leaving 7 bases between the germline ends. This CDR3 is built from 12 residues.

As for this clone: The sample holds other DNA sequences that translate to the same CDR3. The chain combines TRBV7-2 with TRBJ2-7; 12 positions agree with TRBD2. Trimming removed 5 bases from V and 3 bases from J; junction bases left unmatched: 8. This CDR3 contains 16 residues. Per the germline V gene, CDR1 is SGHTA and CDR2 is FQGNSA. CDR3 bases: TGTGCCAGCAGCCTCGGACTAGCGGGATCCCTCTACGAGCAGTACTTC. It is translated as CASSLGLAGSLYEQYF.

The chain couples TRBV5-4 to TRBJ1-4; 9 bases line up with TRBD1. The CDR3 is 15 amino acids. V was pared by 4 bases and J by 7 bases, with 8 bases of the junction left unmatched. Germline CDR1 and CDR2: SGHNT and YYREEE (reference sequence). In DNA form, the CDR3 reads TGTGCCAGCAGCGACTCGACAGGGGGGCGTGAAAAACTGTTTTTT. It codes for CASSDSTGGREKLFF.

The chain is built from TRBV6-4 and TRBJ2-3; 12 bases are a match to TRBD2. J lost 4 bases, V lost 4 bases, and 6 bases had no gene match. CDR1 is MRHNA, CDR2 SNTAGT, per germline. The CDR3 spans 16 residues. The CDR3, as DNA: TGTGCCAGCAGTGTTGGACTAGCGGGAATGGCAGATACGCAGTATTTT. Protein sequence: CASSVGLAGMADTQYF.

This rearrangement joins TRBV11-2 to TRBJ1-2, with D possibly being TRBD1 (5 bases). In germline, CDR1 is SGHAT, CDR2 FQNNGV. The ends were cut back, 0 bases at V and 10 bases at J, with 9 bases in the middle. The CDR3 extends over 12 amino acids. CDR3 nucleotide sequence: TGTGCCAGCAGCTTAGACAGGGAAGACTACACCTTC. Its translation: CASSLDREDYTF.

This clone was counted only a few times. V is TRBV11-1 and J is TRBJ2-1, with D unclear. Deletions cut 5 bases from V and 5 bases from J, with 4 bases between. CDR3 length: 11 residues. The germline gives CDR1 SGHAT, CDR2 FQDESV (reference sequence). The CDR3 is CASSQNNEQFF. Here the CDR3 DNA reads TGTGCCAGCAGCCAAAACAATGAGCAGTTCTTC.

The chain is built from TRBV7-3 and TRBJ2-1, with a weak D call TRBD2 (6 bases). V was shortened by 2 bases and J by 7 bases, with 18 bases between the two germline ends. The length of the CDR3 is 16 residues. Germline values: CDR1 SGHTA, CDR2 FQGTGA. Here the CDR3 reads CASSLFVQGGKNEQFF. CDR3 bases: TGTGCCAGCAGCTTATTTGTTCAGGGCGGGAAGAATGAGCAGTTCTTC. Complete variable domain (other parts from reference TRBV7-3 and TRBJ2-1): GAGVSQTPSNKVTEKGKYVELRCDPISGHTALYWYRQSLGQGPEFLIYFQGTGAADDSGLPNDRFFAVRPEGSVSTLKIQRTERGDSAVYLCASSLFVQGGKNEQFFGPGTRLTVL.

The chain couples TRBV19 to TRBJ2-1, with 10 positions matching TRBD2. The germline CDR1 and CDR2 sequences are LNHDA and SQIVND (reference sequence). J was trimmed by 7 bases and V by 3 bases; bases with no gene match: 6. The CDR3 is made up of 15 amino acids. CDR3 nucleotides: TGTGCCAGTAGTATCGCACTAGCGGGAAGGAATGAGCAGTTCTTC. This gives the protein CASSIALAGRNEQFF.

V is TRBV10-2 and J is TRBJ1-2, with 10 bases lining up with TRBD1. The CDR3 runs to 13 residues. In germline, CDR1 is WSHSY, CDR2 SAAADI. With V trimmed by 6 bases and J by 2 bases, 0 bases remained unmatched. The CDR3 loop is CASRGQGNYGYTF. CDR3 sequence (DNA): TGCGCCAGCAGGGGACAGGGGAACTATGGCTACACCTTC.